This T cell receptor beta chain was identified during a study of blood T cell repertoires in COVID-19. On the study more broadly: Acute and convalescent COVID-19 specimens originated in the United States, Italy and Spain. T cells, B-cell-depleted T cells, or PBMCs supplied cDNA or gDNA.

As processed by the authors: Estimates of nucleated cell counts were drawn from the amplification of reference gene primers. The data were produced by immunoSEQ multiplex PCR, yet TCRdb's version contains in-frame clones alone and is incomplete. V and J calls plus clone size are reproduced from that table; the DNA served to infer D and trimming. The data hold 70,000 to 95,000 clones, with over 90% observed a single time. The CDR3 runs to 16 residues. CDR1 and CDR2 (germline): SGHRS, YFSETQ. V lost 0 bases to trimming and J lost 6 bases; unmatched junction nucleotides: 8. V gene TRBV5-1 combines with J gene TRBJ2-2, with 7 bases identical to TRBD1. The sequenced material came from peripheral blood. The TCR comes from a human donor with active COVID-19. The donor label of this sample is uncertain. The CDR3 region is CASSLGYRGRPGELFF. The CDR3 DNA reads TGCGCCAGCAGCTTGGGGTACAGGGGAAGGCCCGGGGAGCTGTTTTTT. Variable domain in full (rest from reference TRBV5-1 and TRBJ2-2): KAGVTQTPRYLIKTRGQQVTLSCSPISGHRSVSWYQQTPGQGLQFLFEYFSETQRNKGNFPGRFSGRQFSNSRSEMNVSTLELGDSALYLCASSLGYRGRPGELFFGEGSRLTVL.